This record looks at one TCR beta chain sequence and its context. As yet, its antigen is unknown. Vbeta (60) and Jbeta (13) primers were used in the PCR. Assay used: immunoSEQ multiplex PCR; TCRdb lists only in-frame clones, some missing. The repertoire holds about 150,000 clones, with roughly 83% as singletons. The data were obtained in a study of cytomegalovirus exposure and HLA in healthy donors. Germline-derived CDR1 and CDR2 are GTSNPN and SVGIG (reference sequence). The V gene lost 4 bases and the J gene lost 0 bases, with 10 bases spanning the gap. This CDR3 region has 14 residues. Study-wide points: TCR association rates varied by HLA locus in a later analysis, with DRB1 highest and HLA-C lowest. Whilst most TCR sequences proved rare, a subset of public TCRs occurred across many donors.

Sequenced: PBMCs. The receptor was isolated from a human donor in good health. The chain links TRBV30 to TRBJ2-1; D unclear. The CDR3 here is CAWIRWSSYNEQFF. The CDR3, as DNA: TGTGCCTGGATTCGTTGGAGCTCCTACAATGAGCAGTTCTTC.